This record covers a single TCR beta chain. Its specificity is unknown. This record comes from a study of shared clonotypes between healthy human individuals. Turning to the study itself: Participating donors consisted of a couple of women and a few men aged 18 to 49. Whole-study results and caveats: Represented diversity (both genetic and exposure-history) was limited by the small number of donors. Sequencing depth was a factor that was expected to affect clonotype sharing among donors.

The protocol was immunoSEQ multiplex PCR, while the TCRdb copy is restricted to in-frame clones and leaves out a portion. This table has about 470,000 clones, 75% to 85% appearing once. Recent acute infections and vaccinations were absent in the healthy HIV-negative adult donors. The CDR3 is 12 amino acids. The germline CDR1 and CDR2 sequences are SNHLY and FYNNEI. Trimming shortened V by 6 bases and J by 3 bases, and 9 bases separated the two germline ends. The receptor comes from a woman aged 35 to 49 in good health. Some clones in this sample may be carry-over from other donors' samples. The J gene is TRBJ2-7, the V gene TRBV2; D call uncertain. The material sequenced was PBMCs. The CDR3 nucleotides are TGTGCCAGCAGCTACTACGGCTACGAGCAGTACTTC. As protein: CASSYYGYEQYF.